This T cell receptor beta chain derives from a study of T cell responses to AZD1222 COVID-19 vaccine. In the study overall: Second doses that came at about 4 or about 12 weeks were put together.

The germline V gene has CDR1 SGHVS and CDR2 FNYEAQ. This CDR3 has 12 amino acids. V lost 2 bases and J 4 bases, leaving 3 bases between the germline ends. This clone was seen just once. The target antigen is unknown. TCRdb's copy holds only in-frame clones and misses some; the assay was immunoSEQ multiplex PCR. The sample has more than 100,000 clones; over 70% are singletons. Findings and caveats of the study: Compared with day 0, the breadth and depth of the Spike-specific TCR repertoire rose significantly after two doses of AZD1222. The CD4 TCRs associated with vaccination extended across spike and predominated at 160-218 and 743-854. Reports say nearly half of spike-specific TCRs go after unmutated variant regions.

The chain carries TRBV7-6 and TRBJ1-3, with D uncertain. The TCR comes from an adult in good health. Sequenced material: peripheral blood, taken on day 0 of AZD1222 vaccination. CDR3 loop: CASSLQGNTIYF. CDR3 bases: TGTGCCAGCAGCTTACAAGGAAACACCATATATTTT.